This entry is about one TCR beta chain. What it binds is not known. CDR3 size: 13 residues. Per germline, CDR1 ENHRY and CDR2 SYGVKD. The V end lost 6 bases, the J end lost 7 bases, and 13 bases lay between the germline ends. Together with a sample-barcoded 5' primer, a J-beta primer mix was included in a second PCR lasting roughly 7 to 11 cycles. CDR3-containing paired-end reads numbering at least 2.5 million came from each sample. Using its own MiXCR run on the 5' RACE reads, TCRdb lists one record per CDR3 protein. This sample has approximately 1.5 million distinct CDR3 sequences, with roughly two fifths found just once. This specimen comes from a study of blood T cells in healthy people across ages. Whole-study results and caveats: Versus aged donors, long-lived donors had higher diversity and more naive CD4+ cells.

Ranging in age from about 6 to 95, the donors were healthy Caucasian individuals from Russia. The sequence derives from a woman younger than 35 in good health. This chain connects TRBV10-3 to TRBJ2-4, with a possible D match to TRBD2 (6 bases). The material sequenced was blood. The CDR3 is CAIRSRDSNIQYF. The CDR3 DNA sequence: TGTGCCATCAGGAGCCGGGACTCGAACATTCAGTACTTC.